The present T cell receptor beta chain was sequenced within a study of T cells in Graves' hyperthyroidism and ophthalmopathy. A lack of ophthalmopathy progression within 18 months defined stable Graves' hyperthyroidism. Patients aged 18 to 65 with hyperthyroidism were newly diagnosed, with duration under 2 months. Study results and caveats: The blood repertoire included most of the expanded thyroid clonotypes above 0.001.

The CDR3 loop spans 15 amino acids. Germline V gene data show CDR1 as SGHAT and CDR2 as FQNNGV. Trimming pared 1 base from V and 5 bases from J, leaving 11 bases between. TCR beta CDR3 sequences were amplified from RNA transcripts. The HTBI primer set served for first-round RT-PCR of the TCR CDR3. TCRdb itself ran the multiplex PCR reads through MiXCR, one entry per CDR3 protein. The sample has more than 350,000 distinct CDR3 sequences, just under 15% seen once; the top ten hold 30% to 35%. This clonotype was picked up many times. The antigen is not known. The chain links TRBV11-2 to TRBJ2-2; D gene uncertain. Sequences were obtained from blood. This receptor was identified in a woman aged 25 to 45 with Graves' hyperthyroidism. Here the CDR3 DNA reads TGTGCCAGCAGCTTAGCCTCAGGTGTTACCGGGGAGCTGTTTTTT. The encoded protein is CASSLASGVTGELFF.